This T cell receptor beta chain was recorded in a study of shared clonotypes between healthy human individuals (dated by TCRdb to 2020 to 2022). For the study in its entirety: The cohort included three men and a couple of women between 18 and 49 years of age. Blood TCR repertoires of a handful of healthy adults were deeply sequenced to estimate repertoire size and the extent of clonotype sharing between individuals. Leukapheresis yielded between about 0.85 and 10 billion PBMCs per donor. Per donor, three plates each were used for CD4 naive and CD4 memory, two for CD8 naive, and one for CD8 memory. To increase sequencing depth and limit assay-specific biases, TCR repertoire library preparation and sequencing were carried out by different laboratories using diverse techniques.

As to this clone: There is no known antigen for this receptor. No much larger clone is present one base from it, and per-base qualities are unavailable. Other DNA sequences from this sample encode an identical CDR3 as well.

Donors were healthy HIV-negative adults with no recently reported acute infections or vaccinations. Every donor was a Caucasian adult residing in Nashville, Tennessee, USA. CD4+ T cells were enriched through magnetic negative selection, after which naive cells were positively selected on CD45RA and the remaining negative fraction served as the memory subset. Blood was collected by leukapheresis, and PBMCs were isolated by Ficoll-Histopaque density gradient centrifugation and then cryopreserved in liquid nitrogen vapor phase. Analytical flow cytometry was used to check the purity and quantity of each magnetically sorted T cell population. Genomic DNA was isolated from every sorted fraction and measured by UV absorbance on a Nanodrop 2000c. Using the deep immunoSEQ assay, multiplex PCR amplified TCR CDR3 regions from genomic DNA. For each cell subset, the extracted genomic DNA was distributed evenly across all wells of several immunoSEQ 96-well plates, and each plate served as one replicate. For sorted subsets, each replicate PCR was loaded with about 0.2 ug genomic DNA, equivalent to about 30,000 T cell genomes. Purified libraries were measured with a Qubit 3.0 fluorometer, size-checked on a Bioanalyzer 2100, and measured again with the KAPA Library Quantification kit. Each immunoSEQ 96-well plate was sequenced on its own single-read 150-cycle Illumina NextSeq 550 flow cell. In the source study's methods: The immunoSEQ output contained only junctional sequences without quality scores, so filtering could not match that applied to full-length reads. To assign V/J genes and CDR3, sequences were annotated using PyIR, a Python wrapper for IgBLAST v1.9, with IMGT germline references. Reads were removed for weak V/J assignments (E-value above 1e-6), missing CDR3, stop codons, out-of-frame junctions, or ambiguous translated residues. V3J clonotypes were defined as sequences sharing an identical inferred V gene, J gene, and CDR3 amino acid sequence. To compute the percentage overlap between repertoires, the number of shared unique clonotypes was divided by the size of the smaller repertoire. RTK rarefaction, the Chao1 estimator, and Recon v2.1 estimates of unobserved clonotypes were used to assess repertoire richness. For all TCRbeta clonotypes obtained by the gDNA method from a few donors, generation probabilities were computed with OLGA. As stored in TCRdb, this immuneACCESS dataset retains in-frame rearrangements with V and J assigned. A fraction of the clones does not appear; measured against another copy, unresolved V genes explain less than half of the discrepancy, and the remainder lacks a known reason. The V and J calls and the clone size are those of that table, but D and trimming were determined from the DNA. Across this sample there are about 2.4 million clones, with approximately 94% seen only once. The top ten clonotypes cover around 0.14% of the sample.

Broader findings and caveats from the paper: Only blood was sampled, and tissue TCR repertoires likely differ from those in blood. Higher generation probabilities were observed for clonotypes shared by all four sorted-subset donors than for non-shared clonotypes. Even with the large sequencing depth, rarefaction of the sorted-subset datasets indicated that sequencing was incomplete. The genetic and exposure-history diversity represented was limited by the small number of donors. Sharing across a few donors was observed for approximately 5% of naive CD4, under 4% of naive CD8, around 2.5% of memory CD4, and roughly 0.43% of memory CD8 clonotypes. Based on pairwise subsampling, the degree of clonotype sharing among donors was expected to be affected by sequencing depth. Naive subsets generally had larger estimated clonotype richness than memory subsets.

The sequenced sample was naive CD4+ T cells sorted from blood. The cell subset or site label, as the study defines it: CD45RA+ positively selected. This clonotype was sampled from a young man in good health.

The CDR3 in this case is CASSPGQDEKLFF. The bases are TGTGCCAGCTCACCGGGACAGGATGAAAAACTGTTTTTT. The rearranged segments are TRBV18 and TRBJ1-4, with 8 middle bases fitting TRBD1. The germline V gene supplies CDR1 KGHSH and CDR2 LQKENI. The germline V and J ends show losses of 3 bases and 6 bases respectively, and no gene match explains 0 bases of the junction. The cysteine opens and the phenylalanine closes a CDR3 of 13 amino acids. Only the CDR3 DNA stays, 39 bases, in frame from base 1.